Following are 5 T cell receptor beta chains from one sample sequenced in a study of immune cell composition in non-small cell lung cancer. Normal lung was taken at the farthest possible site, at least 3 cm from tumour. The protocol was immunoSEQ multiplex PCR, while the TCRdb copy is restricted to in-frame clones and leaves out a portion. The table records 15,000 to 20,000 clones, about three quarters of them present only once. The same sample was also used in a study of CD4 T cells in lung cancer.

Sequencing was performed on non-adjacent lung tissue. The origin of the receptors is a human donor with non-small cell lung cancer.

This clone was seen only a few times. CDR3 loop: CASSYSTTPTEAFF. CDR3 nucleotide sequence: TGTGCCAGCAGTTACTCCACTACCCCCACTGAAGCTTTCTTT. The genes are TRBV6-6 and TRBJ1-1; D is undetermined. The CDR3 extends over 14 amino acids. Between the trimmed V and J ends, which lost 0 bases and 4 bases, there was a span of 9 bases. The germline gives CDR1 MNHNY, CDR2 SVGAGI (reference sequence).

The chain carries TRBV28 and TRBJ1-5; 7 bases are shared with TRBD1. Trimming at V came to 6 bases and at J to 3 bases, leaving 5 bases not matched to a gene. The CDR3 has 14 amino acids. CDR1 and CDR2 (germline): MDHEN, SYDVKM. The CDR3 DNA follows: TGTGCCAGCAGAATGACAGGGACCAATCAGCCCCAGCATTTT. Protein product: CASRMTGTNQPQHF.

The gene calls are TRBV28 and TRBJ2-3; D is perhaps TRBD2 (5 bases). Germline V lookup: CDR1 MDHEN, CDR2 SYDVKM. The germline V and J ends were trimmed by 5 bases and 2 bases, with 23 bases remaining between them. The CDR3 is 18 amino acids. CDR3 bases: TGTGCCAGCAGTCCTCTCGGGCGGGCAAAAACATACACAGATACGCAGTATTTT. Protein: CASSPLGRAKTYTDTQYF. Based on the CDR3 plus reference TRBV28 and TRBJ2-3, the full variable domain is DVKVTQSSRYLVKRTGEKVFLECVQDMDHENMFWYRQDPGLGLRLIYFSYDVKMKEKGDIPEGYSVSREKKERFSLILESASTNQTSMYLCASSPLGRAKTYTDTQYFGPGTRLTVL.

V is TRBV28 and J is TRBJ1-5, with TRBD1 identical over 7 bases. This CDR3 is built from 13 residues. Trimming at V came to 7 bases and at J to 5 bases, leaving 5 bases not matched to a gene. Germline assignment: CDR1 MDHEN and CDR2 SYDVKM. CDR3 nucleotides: TGTGCCAGCACCCTCAGGGGGGATCAGCCCCAGCATTTT. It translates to CASTLRGDQPQHF.

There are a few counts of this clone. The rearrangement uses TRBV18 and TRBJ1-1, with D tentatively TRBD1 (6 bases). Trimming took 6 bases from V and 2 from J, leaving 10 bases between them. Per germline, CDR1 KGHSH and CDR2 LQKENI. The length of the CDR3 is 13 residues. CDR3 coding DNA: TGTGCCAGCTCGATGGACAGCAACACTGAAGCTTTCTTT. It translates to CASSMDSNTEAFF.